This paragraph covers one T cell receptor beta chain sequence. The antigen remains undetermined. Amplification used 60 Vbeta primers and 13 Jbeta primers. TCRdb's table, derived via immunoSEQ multiplex PCR, lists solely in-frame clones and lacks some. The repertoire table contains 130,000 or so clones. The CDR3 totals 15 residues. Germline V lookup: CDR1 SQVTM, CDR2 ANQGSEA. V lost 5 bases to trimming and J lost 3 bases; unmatched junction nucleotides: 5. The source of the sample is a study of cytomegalovirus exposure and HLA in healthy donors. Study-wide findings and caveats: Donors belonging to an Asian-associated ancestry cluster reportedly showed fewer N-insertions in productive TCRs than the approximately 690-donor mean, according to what a later analysis found. In vitro confirmation showed three CMV-associated chains to be CMV antigen specific.

The chain links TRBV29-1 to TRBJ2-2; 11 nucleotides align to TRBD1. This clonotype was sampled from a woman between 18 and 30 years old in good health and CMV-seronegative. The sample comprised PBMCs. DNA for the CDR3: TGCAGCGTTTCAGGACAGGGGGCAGACACCGGGGAGCTGTTTTTT. Its protein product is CSVSGQGADTGELFF.